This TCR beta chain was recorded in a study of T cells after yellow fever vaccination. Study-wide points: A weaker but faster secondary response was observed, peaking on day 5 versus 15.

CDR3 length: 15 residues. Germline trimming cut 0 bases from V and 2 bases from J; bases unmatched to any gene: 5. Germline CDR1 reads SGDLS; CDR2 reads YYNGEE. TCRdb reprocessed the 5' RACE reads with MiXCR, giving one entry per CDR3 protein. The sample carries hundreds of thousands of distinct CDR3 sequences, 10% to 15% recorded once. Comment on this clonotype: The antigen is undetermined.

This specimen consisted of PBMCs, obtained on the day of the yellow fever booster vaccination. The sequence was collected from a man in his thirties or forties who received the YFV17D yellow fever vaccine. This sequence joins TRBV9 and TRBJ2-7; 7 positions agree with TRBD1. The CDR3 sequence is CASSVGEDRTYEQYF. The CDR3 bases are TGTGCCAGCAGCGTAGGTGAGGACAGGACCTACGAGCAGTACTTC. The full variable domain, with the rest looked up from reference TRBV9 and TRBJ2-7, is DSGVTQTPKHLITATGQRVTLRCSPRSGDLSVYWYQQSLDQGLQFLIQYYNGEERAKGNILERFSAQQFPDLHSELNLSSLELGDSALYFCASSVGEDRTYEQYFGPGTRLTVT.